Presented here are 17 T cell receptor beta chains from one specimen sequenced in a study of Graves' ophthalmopathy and Graves' hyperthyroidism. Amplification of TCR beta CDR3 regions used RNA transcripts. HTBI-primed RT-PCR formed the first round, and a multiplex PCR formed the second. TCRdb used MiXCR to reprocess the multiplex PCR reads, holding one entry per CDR3 protein. This sample has about 1.2 million distinct CDR3 sequences; about 40% occur once, and the top ten carry 11%. Sequencing was performed on peripheral blood or thyroid tissue (not recorded which). These receptors all come from an adult man with Graves' hyperthyroidism.

There are a few counts of this clonotype. The rearrangement uses TRBV6-5 and TRBJ1-2; 9 nucleotides align to TRBD1. The germline CDR1 and CDR2 sequences are MNHEY and SVGAGI. The CDR3 is 15 residues long. V dropped 4 bases and J dropped 4; count of bases not matched to a gene: 7. Here the CDR3 reads CASSSGQGFRYGYTF. CDR3 sequence (DNA): TGTGCCAGCAGTTCGGGACAGGGTTTTCGCTATGGCTACACCTTC.

The sample holds many counts of this clonotype. The chain links TRBV7-9 to TRBJ1-4; 9 bases are shared with TRBD1. Trimming took 1 base from V and 8 from J; bases not matched to a gene: 5. The CDR3 extends over 15 amino acids. In germline, CDR1 is SEHNR, CDR2 FQNEAQ (reference sequence). CDR3 region: CASSLEGTGSEKLFF. CDR3 sequence (DNA): TGTGCCAGCAGCTTAGAGGGGACAGGGTCCGAAAAACTGTTTTTT. The whole variable domain, remainder taken from reference TRBV7-9 and TRBJ1-4, is DTGVSQNPRHKITKRGQNVTFRCDPISEHNRLYWYRQTLGQGPEFLTYFQNEAQLEKSRLLSDRFSAERPKGSFSTLEIQRTEQGDSAMYLCASSLEGTGSEKLFFGSGTQLSVL.

A remark on this clonotype: Just one base apart from a much larger clone, this may be a read error. The chain has TRBV6-5 and TRBJ1-5; no definite D call. CDR1 is MNHEY, CDR2 SVGAGI, per germline. This CDR3 is 13 amino acids long. The CDR3 nucleotides are TGTGCCAGCAGTTATTCACAATCTCAGCCCGAGCATTTT. Its translation: CASSYSQSQPEHF.

This clonotype was counted ten times or more. This sequence joins TRBV15 and TRBJ2-7, with TRBD1 matching over 9 bases. This CDR3 contains 16 residues. Germline V gene data show CDR1 as LNHNV and CDR2 as YYDKDF (reference sequence). Losses at the gene ends were 1 base for V and 4 bases for J; bases not matched to a gene: 8. The DNA for the CDR3 is TGTGCCACCAGCAGAGGCCACCGGGACAGGGAATACGAGCAGTACTTC. Translating it yields CATSRGHRDREYEQYF. The whole variable domain, filled in from reference TRBV15 and TRBJ2-7, reads DAMVIQNPRYQVTQFGKPVTLSCSQTLNHNVMYWYQQKSSQAPKLLFHYYDKDFNNEADTPDNFQSRRPNTSFCFLDIRSPGLGDTAMYLCATSRGHRDREYEQYFGPGTRLTVT.

The table lists this clonotype with many counts. The chain links TRBV10-3 to TRBJ2-7, with D perhaps matching TRBD1 or TRBD2 (6 bases each). This CDR3 comprises 13 residues. Germline CDR1 ENHRY, CDR2 SYGVKD. The V and J ends lost 0 bases and 12 bases respectively, with 15 bases between them. CDR3 DNA sequence: TGTGCCATCAGTGAGTCATACAGGGAGGATCGGTACTTC. Translating gives CAISESYREDRYF.

V gene TRBV20-1 combines with J gene TRBJ2-5; 8 nucleotides match TRBD2. The CDR3 covers 13 residues. Germline V gives CDR1 DFQATT, CDR2 SNEGSKA (reference sequence). Germline trimming cut 2 bases from V and 7 bases from J; bases unmatched to any gene: 6. The CDR3 sequence: CSARLAGGGTQYF. CDR3 nucleotides: TGCAGTGCTAGACTAGCGGGCGGTGGGACCCAGTACTTC.

The count of this clonotype is one. The chain carries TRBV10-2 and TRBJ1-5; D call uncertain. The V gene lost 2 bases and the J gene lost 4 bases, with 12 bases spanning the gap. The length of the CDR3 is 15 residues. Per the germline V gene, CDR1 is WSHSY and CDR2 is SAAADI. The DNA for the CDR3 is TGCGCCAGCAGTGAGGTAGGAGATGGGAATCAGCCCCAGCATTTT. Protein sequence: CASSEVGDGNQPQHF.

J is TRBJ2-5 and V is TRBV7-2, with TRBD2 matching 11 bases. The length of the CDR3 is 19 residues. Germline CDR1 and CDR2: SGHTA and FQGNSA. V lost 4 bases, J lost 2 bases, and 15 bases stayed unmatched. The DNA for the CDR3 is TGTGCCAGCAGCTCTCTCGGACTAGCGGGTTACGGATGGCAAGAGACCCAGTACTTC. Its protein product is CASSSLGLAGYGWQETQYF.

In regard to this clonotype: A read error is likely, as this CDR3 ends without the conserved phenylalanine or tryptophan. It is unclear where the CDR3 begins or ends on the DNA, so no DNA is shown, and the CDR3 is as TCRdb lists it. This sequence joins TRBV10-3 and TRBJ1-6; no check of the table's D call, TRBD1, against the DNA was made. Germline values: CDR1 ENHRY, CDR2 SYGVKD. The CDR3 is 8 residues long, ends included. The CDR3 loop reads CATLSAPG.

At least ten counts were recorded for this clonotype. The chain's CDR3 is CASSSEPGGVGNIQPQHF. CDR3 sequence (DNA): TGTGCCAGCAGCTCGGAGCCCGGGGGCGTCGGAAATATTCAGCCCCAGCATTTT. J is TRBJ1-5 and V is TRBV7-2; D might be TRBD1 (6 bases). Trimming removed 4 bases from V and 6 bases from J, with 25 bases in between. Looked up from germline, CDR1 is SGHTA and CDR2 is FQGNSA. This CDR3 has 18 amino acids.

The sample holds a few counts of this clonotype. This chain links TRBV12-3 or TRBV12-4 with TRBJ1-1; 9 nucleotides align to TRBD1. With 6 bases clipped from V and 1 base from J, the junction kept 12 bases outside the gene matches. The CDR3 length is 17 residues. CDR3 sequence (DNA): TGTGCCAGCAGCCATGACAGGGGGGGGGGCCGGAACACTGAAGCTTTCTTT. Encoded protein: CASSHDRGGGRNTEAFF.

The sample holds a few counts of this clonotype. This chain links TRBV20-1 with TRBJ2-7; D is ambiguous. The CDR3 is made up of 15 amino acids. Trimming stripped 3 bases from V and 0 bases from J, with 15 bases between. Germline CDR1 is DFQATT and CDR2 is SNEGSKA (reference sequence). CDR3 coding DNA: TGCAGTGCTAGCCCTGGCCGCGGCGACTCCTACGAGCAGTACTTC. It encodes CSASPGRGDSYEQYF.

This clonotype appeared a few times. The rearrangement links TRBV30 to TRBJ1-1, with 10 bases matching TRBD1. V dropped 4 bases and J dropped 8; count of bases not matched to a gene: 7. The length of the CDR3 is 13 residues. Germline V lookup: CDR1 GTSNPN, CDR2 SVGIG (reference sequence). CDR3 in DNA: TGTGCCTGGACCGGGACAGGGGATGTGGAAGCTTTCTTT. This codes for CAWTGTGDVEAFF. Based on the CDR3 plus reference TRBV30 and TRBJ1-1, the full variable domain is SQTIHQWPATLVQPVGSPLSLECTVEGTSNPNLYWYRQAAGRGLQLLFYSVGIGQISSEVPQNLSASRPQDRQFILSSKKLLLSDSGFYLCAWTGTGDVEAFFGQGTRLTVV.

This clonotype was recorded many times. This chain uses TRBV19 with TRBJ1-5, with a weak D call TRBD1 (5 bases). The V and J ends lost 1 base and 0 bases respectively, with 7 bases between them. Per germline, CDR1 LNHDA and CDR2 SQIVND (reference sequence). The CDR3 contains 15 residues. The CDR3 DNA reads TGTGCCAGTAGTATAGGAGACAGTAGCAATCAGCCCCAGCATTTT. Residues: CASSIGDSSNQPQHF.

V is TRBV29-1 and J is TRBJ2-5, with a tentative D call TRBD1 (6 bases). Trimming took off 4 bases at V and 9 bases at J, with 18 bases between the two ends. There are 13 residues in the CDR3. Germline CDR1 reads SQVTM; CDR2 reads ANQGSEA. CDR3 DNA sequence: TGCAGCGTTGGGCTGGGGGACAATCAGCCCCAGTACTTC. Residues: CSVGLGDNQPQYF. Using reference TRBV29-1 and TRBJ2-5 for the parts outside the CDR3, the full variable domain is SAVISQKPSRDICQRGTSLTIQCQVDSQVTMMFWYRQQPGQSLTLIATANQGSEATYESGFVIDKFPISRPNLTFSTLTVSNMSPEDSSIYLCSVGLGDNQPQYFGPGTRLLVL.

This clonotype showed up just a few times. This rearrangement joins TRBV10-3 to TRBJ1-1; the match to TRBD1 covers 8 bases. CDR3 length equals 15 residues. The germline V gene has CDR1 ENHRY and CDR2 SYGVKD. V was pared by 7 bases and J by 1 base, with 8 bases of the junction left unmatched. CDR3 in DNA: TGTGCCATCACTTTCGGGACAGGAGGGAACACTGAAGCTTTCTTT. Residues: CAITFGTGGNTEAFF.

A few counts support this clonotype. The chain combines TRBV28 with TRBJ1-5; D possibly corresponds to TRBD1 (6 bases). The V end lost 7 bases, the J end lost 4 bases, and 17 bases lay between the germline ends. The CDR3 covers 15 residues. The germline V gene has CDR1 MDHEN and CDR2 SYDVKM. The CDR3 spells CASISGTRNNQPQHF. The CDR3 bases are TGTGCCAGCATTAGTGGGACACGTAATAATCAGCCCCAGCATTTT.